This T cell receptor beta chain emerged from a study of vaccination and CD4 T cells after COVID-19. Study-wide context: The cells in question were stimulated using overlapping spike peptides derived from SARS-CoV-2, HCoV-NL63, HCoV-OC43 and HCoV-229E. Study-level points and caveats: The median count of SARS-CoV-2-reactive clonotypes rose from approximately 21 to 40, not significantly.

Sequencing of cultured CD4+ T cell DNA used the Oncomine TCR Beta short-read assay. Investigators isolated genomic DNA from cultured CD4+ T cells. MiXCR, run by TCRdb on the PCR reads, gives a single entry per CDR3 protein. The top ten clones hold 30% of a sample with fewer than 25,000 distinct CDR3 sequences, approximately 38% of them seen once. Comments on this clonotype: Its specificity is not known.

Sample time point: late sampling 161 to 241 days after vaccination in three convalescent patients. Treatment noted: roughly nine-day PBMC culture with coronavirus spike peptide pools or control peptides (ViraFEST assay). At days 3 and 7, half the medium was exchanged for fresh IL-2 medium. Germline V gives CDR1 ENHRY, CDR2 SYGVKD. CDR3 length: 13 residues. Trimming removed 0 bases from V and 12 bases from J, with 12 bases in between. This clonotype was obtained from a human donor who had recovered from COVID-19. The genes are TRBV10-3 and TRBJ2-1, with D possibly TRBD2 on 5 matching bases. Sequenced here: CD4+ T cells from blood, cultured in vitro, sampled about 7 months after SARS-CoV-2 vaccination. The CDR3 reads CAISESTRGGQFF. In DNA form, the CDR3 reads TGTGCCATCAGTGAGTCGACTCGAGGAGGGCAGTTCTTC.